This entry lists 3 T cell receptor beta chains sequenced from one sample in a study of CD8 T cells in ankylosing spondylitis. TCRdb used MiXCR to reprocess the 5' RACE reads, holding one entry per CDR3 protein. Of 200,000 to 250,000 distinct CDR3 sequences listed, approximately 30% are singletons. The source material was blood, either unsorted or a sorted T cell fraction (not recorded which). All receptors come from a male donor with ankylosing spondylitis or in good health (not recorded which).

This clonotype was recorded only once. This chain connects TRBV9 to TRBJ2-3; 10 bases match TRBD2. There are 17 residues in the CDR3. Germline CDR1 and CDR2: SGDLS and YYNGEE. The junction had 9 bases not matched to a gene; V was cut back by 2 bases and J by 3 bases. In DNA, the CDR3 is TGTGCCAGCAGCGTTGCCGCTAGCGGGGGTGGTACAGATACGCAGTATTTT. Its protein is CASSVAASGGGTDTQYF.

J is TRBJ1-1 and V is TRBV20-1; D not certain. Trimming cost V 0 bases and J 1 base, with 9 bases left between them. The CDR3 spans 14 residues. Germline values: CDR1 DFQATT, CDR2 SNEGSKA (reference sequence). The CDR3 sequence is CSARDIGPNTEAFF. The DNA of the CDR3 is TGCAGTGCTAGAGATATAGGGCCGAACACTGAAGCTTTCTTT.

This clonotype was observed a handful of times. V usage is TRBV20-1 and J usage is TRBJ2-4; a weak D match, TRBD1 (5 bases). The CDR3 is 13 amino acids. The germline gives CDR1 DFQATT, CDR2 SNEGSKA (reference sequence). V lost 3 bases, J lost 5 bases, and 11 bases lay in between. CDR3 protein: CSARQGLENIQYF. In nucleotides, the CDR3 is TGCAGTGCTAGGCAGGGTCTCGAAAACATTCAGTACTTC.